One T cell receptor beta chain is described in this entry. Germline values: CDR1 MDHEN, CDR2 SYDVKM. The CDR3 has 12 residues. Between the trimmed V and J ends, which lost 10 bases and 11 bases, there was a span of 20 bases. These data are taken from a study of shared clonotypes between healthy human individuals. About the research overall: Every donor yielded three CD4 naive, three CD4 memory, two CD8 naive and one CD8 memory plate.

The repertoire was sequenced with immunoSEQ multiplex PCR; TCRdb's copy has only in-frame clones and lacks some. The table has about 1 million clones, about 75% seen once. Sequencing used memory CD4+ T cells sorted from blood. Specified subset: CD45RA-negative fraction. This chain connects TRBV28 to TRBJ1-1; D uncertain. This sequence originates from a man aged 18-30 years in good health. For the CDR3, the DNA is TGTGCCATAAATCCCAGAGGGCTGGGCGCTTTCTTT. Amino acids: CAINPRGLGAFF.